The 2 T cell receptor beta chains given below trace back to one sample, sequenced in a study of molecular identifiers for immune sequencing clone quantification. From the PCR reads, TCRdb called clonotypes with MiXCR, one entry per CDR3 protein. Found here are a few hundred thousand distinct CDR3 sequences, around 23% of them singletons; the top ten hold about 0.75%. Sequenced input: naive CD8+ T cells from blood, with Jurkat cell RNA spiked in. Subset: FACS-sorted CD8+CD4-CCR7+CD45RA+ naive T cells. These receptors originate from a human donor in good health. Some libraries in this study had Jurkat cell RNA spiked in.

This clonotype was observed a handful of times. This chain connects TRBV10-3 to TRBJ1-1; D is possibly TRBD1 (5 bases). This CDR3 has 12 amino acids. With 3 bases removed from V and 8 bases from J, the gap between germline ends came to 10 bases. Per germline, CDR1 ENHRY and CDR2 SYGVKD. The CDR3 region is CAISEGGAEAFF. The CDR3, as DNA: TGTGCCATCAGTGAAGGTGGGGCAGAAGCTTTCTTT.

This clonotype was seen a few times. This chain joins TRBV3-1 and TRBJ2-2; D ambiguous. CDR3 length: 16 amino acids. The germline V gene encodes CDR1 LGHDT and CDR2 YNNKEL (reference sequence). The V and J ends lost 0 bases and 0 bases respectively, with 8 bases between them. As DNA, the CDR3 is TGTGCCAGCAGCCAAGAGAGGCTCTCGAACACCGGGGAGCTGTTTTTT. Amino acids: CASSQERLSNTGELFF. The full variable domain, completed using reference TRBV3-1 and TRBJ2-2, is DTAVSQTPKYLVTQMGNDKSIKCEQNLGHDTMYWYKQDSKKFLKIMFSYNNKELIINETVPNRFSPKSPDKAHLNLHINSLELGDSAVYFCASSQERLSNTGELFFGEGSRLTVL.